These 27 T cell receptor beta chains share one sample of origin, sequenced in a study of cytomegalovirus exposure and HLA in healthy donors. The PCR made use of 60 Vbeta and 13 Jbeta primers. Assay used: immunoSEQ multiplex PCR; TCRdb lists only in-frame clones, some missing. The sample has around 65,000 clones; approximately 74% are singletons. Input material: PBMCs. These receptors were taken from a man aged 35-49 years in good health and CMV-seropositive.

This sequence joins TRBV14 and TRBJ2-1; 7 nucleotides agree with TRBD1. This CDR3 has 13 amino acids. V shed 3 bases and J 15 bases; nucleotides not matched to a gene: 11. The germline V gene encodes CDR1 SGHDN and CDR2 FVKESK. The CDR3 DNA follows: TGTGCCAGCAGCCACCTACAGGGGACGGTTACGTTCTTC. Its translation: CASSHLQGTVTFF.

This chain connects TRBV6-6 to TRBJ1-2; 7 bases map to TRBD1. With V trimmed by 0 bases and J by 3 bases, 1 base remained unmatched. The germline V gene encodes CDR1 MNHNY and CDR2 SVGAGI (reference sequence). CDR3 size: 14 residues. The DNA of the CDR3 is TGTGCCAGCAGTTACTCGCAGGGGGACTATGGCTACACCTTC. This encodes CASSYSQGDYGYTF.

The gene calls are TRBV6-6 and TRBJ2-7, with 11 nucleotides matching TRBD1. Germline CDR1 is MNHNY and CDR2 is SVGAGI (reference sequence). V trimming: 7 bases; J trimming: 4 bases; junction bases outside the gene matches: 12. The CDR3 has 16 amino acids. The DNA for the CDR3 is TGTGCCAGCACCGAATCCAGGACAGGGGGCGGTTACGAGCAGTACTTC. It is translated as CASTESRTGGGYEQYF.

The sample holds a few counts of this clone. The gene calls are TRBV5-1 and TRBJ2-6; a weak D match, TRBD1 (6 bases). V was trimmed by 5 bases and J by 2 bases, leaving 11 bases between them. CDR3 size: 15 residues. Germline V gene sequence: CDR1 SGHRS, CDR2 YFSETQ. Here the CDR3 DNA reads TGCGCCAGCAGGGTCACAGGGACTGGGGCCAACGTCCTGACTTTC. It translates to CASRVTGTGANVLTF.

The rearrangement joins TRBV21-1 to TRBJ2-5; the table's D gene call, TRBD2, was not cross checked with the DNA. The J call could be wrong; TRBJ2-7 is a better fit for the DNA end. TRBV21-1 is termed a pseudogene. The CDR3 spans 14 residues. The chain's CDR3 is CASSVAEESYEQYF. The CDR3 DNA follows: TGTGCCAGCAGCGTAGCGGAGGAGTCCTACGAGCAGTACTTC.

J is TRBJ2-3 and V is TRBV5-1, with TRBD2 matching 13 bases. The J segment lost 1 base and the V segment lost 0 bases, leaving 2 bases of the junction unmatched. The germline gives CDR1 SGHRS, CDR2 YFSETQ. CDR3 length equals 17 residues. The CDR3 DNA reads TGCGCCAGCAGCTTGGAAGGGACTAGCGGGGGCACAGATACGCAGTATTTT. This translates into CASSLEGTSGGTDTQYF.

This sequence joins TRBV11-3 and TRBJ2-6; 12 bases line up with TRBD1. Germline V lookup: CDR1 SGHNT, CDR2 YENEEA. Trimming removed 4 bases from V and 4 bases from J; junction bases left unmatched: 8. The CDR3 sequence is 18 residues long. The CDR3 is CASSYRDRGPGGANVLTF. CDR3 coding DNA: TGTGCCAGCAGCTACCGGGACAGGGGGCCGGGAGGGGCCAACGTCCTGACTTTC.

CDR3 sequence reads: CASSQGTHEGGFTEAFF. The DNA of the CDR3 is TGCGCCAGCAGCCAAGGGACTCATGAAGGTGGTTTCACTGAAGCTTTCTTT. The V call is TRBV4-3, the J call TRBJ1-1; D gene uncertain. The CDR3 contains 17 residues. Germline CDR1 is LGHNA and CDR2 is YSLEER. V was shortened by 1 base and J by 4 bases, with 19 bases between the two germline ends.

CDR3 DNA sequence: TGTGCCACCAGCAGGGCTAAGCGGGAGTTCTGCTATGAGCAGTTCTTC. It encodes CATSRAKREFCYEQFF. The V call is TRBV15, the J call TRBJ2-1; 8 nucleotides align to TRBD2. Germline CDR1 is LNHNV and CDR2 is YYDKDF (reference sequence). The CDR3 runs 16 residues. V trimming: 3 bases; J trimming: 8 bases; junction bases outside the gene matches: 12.

The chain carries TRBV2 and TRBJ1-4, with TRBD1 identical over 9 bases. Germline V gene lookup returns CDR1 SNHLY and CDR2 FYNNEI. This CDR3 is built from 16 residues. V trimming: 4 bases; J trimming: 8 bases; junction bases outside the gene matches: 11. The CDR3 loop is CASSGGPGTGNEKLFF. The CDR3 bases are TGTGCCAGCAGTGGCGGTCCCGGGACAGGGAACGAAAAACTGTTTTTT.

Regarding this clone: Sequence at one end of the junction differs from germline and may be a read error. The rearrangement links TRBV7-7 to TRBJ2-5; 9 positions match TRBD1. In germline, CDR1 is SSHAT, CDR2 FNYEAQ (reference sequence). The CDR3 covers 15 residues. CDR3 DNA sequence: TGTGCTAGCAGCATCGGACAGGGGACCAGTGAGACCCAGTACTTC. It is translated as CASSIGQGTSETQYF.

The rearrangement links TRBV10-3 to TRBJ2-5; 11 bases map to TRBD1. After removal of 7 bases from V and 5 bases from J, the junction contained 9 bases not matched to a gene. The CDR3 totals 15 residues. Germline assignment: CDR1 ENHRY and CDR2 SYGVKD. CDR3 residues: CAITLDRGLGETQYF. Here the CDR3 DNA reads TGTGCCATCACCCTGGACAGGGGGCTTGGGGAGACCCAGTACTTC.

The J gene is TRBJ2-1, the V gene TRBV7-2, with 11 nucleotides matching TRBD2. CDR3 size: 17 residues. Trimming at V came to 3 bases and at J to 0 bases, leaving 4 bases not matched to a gene. Looked up from germline, CDR1 is SGHTA and CDR2 is FQGNSA. CDR3 protein: CASSFRSGGASYNEQFF. The CDR3 nucleotides are TGTGCCAGCAGCTTCCGTAGCGGGGGGGCCTCCTACAATGAGCAGTTCTTC.

This chain joins TRBV2 and TRBJ1-2; 8 positions agree with TRBD1. The germline V gene has CDR1 SNHLY and CDR2 FYNNEI. Trimming took 1 base from V and 4 from J; bases not matched to a gene: 5. This CDR3 region has 15 residues. CDR3 amino acids: CASSEDPGGVYGYTF. The CDR3 DNA reads as TGTGCCAGCAGTGAAGATCCAGGGGGCGTCTATGGCTACACCTTC.

The chain carries TRBV5-1 and TRBJ2-4, with 9 bases identical to TRBD1. V shed 2 bases, J shed 1 base, and the junction held 1 base outside the gene matches. Per the germline V gene, CDR1 is SGHRS and CDR2 is YFSETQ. This CDR3 has 15 residues. In DNA form, the CDR3 reads TGCGCCAGCAGCTTAGGGACAGGGGCCAAAAACATTCAGTACTTC. It encodes CASSLGTGAKNIQYF. Supplemented by reference TRBV5-1 and TRBJ2-4, the full variable domain reads KAGVTQTPRYLIKTRGQQVTLSCSPISGHRSVSWYQQTPGQGLQFLFEYFSETQRNKGNFPGRFSGRQFSNSRSEMNVSTLELGDSALYLCASSLGTGAKNIQYFGAGTRLSVL.

This clone turned up a few times. The chain has TRBV27 and TRBJ1-5, with 7 bases matching TRBD1. The CDR3 is made up of 15 amino acids. Germline lookup yields CDR1 MNHEY and CDR2 SMNVEV (reference sequence). V dropped 6 bases and J dropped 4; count of bases not matched to a gene: 9. CDR3 in DNA: TGTGCCAGCAGGTCCCGACAGGGAGCAAATCAGCCCCAGCATTTT. This gives the protein CASRSRQGANQPQHF.

J is TRBJ2-1 and V is TRBV15, with 8 bases that match TRBD1. Germline V gives CDR1 LNHNV, CDR2 YYDKDF (reference sequence). The CDR3 is 16 residues long. V trimming: 1 base; J trimming: 4 bases; junction bases outside the gene matches: 6. The CDR3 sequence is CATSRVGQGTYNEQFF. CDR3 nucleotide sequence: TGTGCCACCAGCAGAGTCGGACAGGGAACATACAATGAGCAGTTCTTC.

The chain couples TRBV18 to TRBJ1-4; no firm D call. Germline lookup yields CDR1 KGHSH and CDR2 LQKENI. Trimming cost V 2 bases and J 0 bases, with 7 bases left between them. The CDR3 is 15 amino acids. CDR3 sequence (DNA): TGTGCCAGCTCACCATCGGGTTCAACTAATGAAAAACTGTTTTTT. This sequence encodes CASSPSGSTNEKLFF.

This clone was detected a few times. The CDR3 spells CASSLSGEQFF. The CDR3 bases are TGTGCCAGCAGCTTAAGCGGTGAGCAGTTCTTC. V and J are TRBV7-3 and TRBJ2-1; D is undetermined. The CDR3 has 11 amino acids. CDR1 and CDR2 (germline): SGHTA, FQGTGA. V gave up 1 base and J gave up 9 bases, with 4 bases separating them.

The V call is TRBV29-1, the J call TRBJ2-7, with D possibly TRBD2 on 5 matching bases. The CDR3 spans 14 residues. The germline gives CDR1 SQVTM, CDR2 ANQGSEA. Trimming stripped 5 bases from V and 4 bases from J, with 18 bases between. CDR3 sequence reads: CSVYEQKAAYEQYF. DNA of the CDR3: TGCAGCGTTTACGAGCAGAAAGCGGCATACGAGCAGTACTTC.

V gene TRBV4-3 combines with J gene TRBJ2-3; no firm D call. V gave up 0 bases and J gave up 2 bases, with 6 bases separating them. The CDR3 is 14 residues long. The germline V gene encodes CDR1 LGHNA and CDR2 YSLEER. Written as DNA, the CDR3 is TGCGCCAGCAGCCAAGACCAGGCCACAGATACGCAGTATTTT. Amino acid sequence: CASSQDQATDTQYF.

This clone was recorded a few times. The chain carries TRBV6-1 and TRBJ2-1; 10 bases align to TRBD2. Trimming took 4 bases from V and 1 from J; bases not matched to a gene: 4. Germline loops: CDR1 MNHNS, CDR2 SASEGT. CDR3 size: 16 residues. CDR3 coding DNA: TGTGCCAGCAGTGCAGGACTAGCGGAGTCCTACAATGAGCAGTTCTTC. Protein: CASSAGLAESYNEQFF.

This rearrangement joins TRBV2 to TRBJ1-2; D perhaps matches TRBD1 (6 bases). This CDR3 region has 17 residues. Germline V lookup: CDR1 SNHLY, CDR2 FYNNEI. V lost 5 bases and J lost 4, with 23 bases in between. The CDR3 DNA reads TGTGCCAGCAGTTTTGGATTGCGGGGGCAGTTTTCCTATGGCTACACCTTC. Protein: CASSFGLRGQFSYGYTF. Combining the CDR3 with reference TRBV2 and TRBJ1-2 gives the whole variable domain EPEVTQTPSHQVTQMGQEVILRCVPISNHLYFYWYRQILGQKVEFLVSFYNNEISEKSEIFDDQFSVERPDGSNFTLKIRSTKLEDSAMYFCASSFGLRGQFSYGYTFGSGTRLTVV.

The chain combines TRBV27 with TRBJ2-7, with a tentative D call TRBD2 (6 bases). CDR1 MNHEY and CDR2 SMNVEV come from the germline V gene (reference sequence). V was clipped by 8 bases and J by 1 base, with 12 bases between them. This CDR3 has 13 amino acids. The CDR3 spells CASGLAPSYEQYF. CDR3 nucleotide sequence: TGTGCCAGCGGTCTAGCGCCTTCCTACGAGCAGTACTTC.

The CDR3 here is CASGGRADTDTQYF. The CDR3 DNA reads TGTGCCAGCGGCGGGAGGGCCGATACAGATACGCAGTATTTT. This chain links TRBV2 with TRBJ2-3, with 9 nucleotides matching TRBD2. CDR3 size: 14 residues. J gave up 3 bases and V 8 bases, and 6 bases lay outside the gene matches. Germline CDR1 reads SNHLY; CDR2 reads FYNNEI.

This clone has just a few counts. The chain combines TRBV29-1 with TRBJ1-4; weak D call: TRBD1 (6 bases). V gave up 2 bases and J gave up 5 bases, with 12 bases separating them. The CDR3 sequence is 14 residues long. Germline CDR1 reads SQVTM; CDR2 reads ANQGSEA. The CDR3 DNA reads as TGCAGCGTTGAAATCGGGACAAACAATGAAAAACTGTTTTTT. It yields the protein CSVEIGTNNEKLFF.

V and J are TRBV6-6 and TRBJ2-2, with D hard to call. With 7 bases removed from V and 0 bases from J, the gap between germline ends came to 9 bases. Germline lookup yields CDR1 MNHNY and CDR2 SVGAGI (reference sequence). The CDR3 consists of 14 residues. CDR3 bases: TGTGCCAGCACCTCTCGAGCGAACACCGGGGAGCTGTTTTTT. It yields the protein CASTSRANTGELFF.